The rows below give T cell receptor beta chains drawn from one sample of a study of cytomegalovirus exposure and HLA in healthy donors. Assay: immunoSEQ multiplex PCR; the TCRdb copy retains only in-frame clones and omits some. The sample comprises under 200,000 clones, roughly nine tenths of which are singletons, and around 5% rests with the top ten. Sequencing was performed on PBMCs. The receptors derive from a woman aged 25 to 39 in good health and CMV-seronegative. Both conserved end residues are part of each CDR3. The D gene is left open where the match is weak. Clone size is stated in some rows and not others, as once, few, many or a class when expanded.

V gene,J gene,clone size,D gene,CDR3 protein,CDR3 DNA
TRBV6-5,TRBJ1-1,NA,TRBD1,CASSYTPGGLTEAFF,TGTGCCAGCAGTTATACCCCAGGGGGCTTGACTGAAGCTTTCTTT
TRBV18,TRBJ2-5,NA,NA,CASSPLSNYQETQYF,TGTGCCAGCTCACCACTCTCTAACTACCAAGAGACCCAGTACTTC
TRBV5-1,TRBJ2-1,once,TRBD1,CASSLGQGSSYNEQFF,TGCGCCAGCAGCTTGGGACAGGGGAGCTCCTACAATGAGCAGTTCTTC
TRBV7-2,TRBJ1-4,NA,TRBD1,CASSPREAGGMWGNEKLFF,TGTGCCAGCAGCCCCCGGGAGGCAGGGGGAATGTGGGGTAATGAAAAACTGTTTTTT
TRBV11-3,TRBJ2-1,NA,TRBD2,CASSPTPGRSGRWGEQFF,TGTGCCAGCAGCCCGACCCCCGGGAGGAGCGGGAGGTGGGGCGAGCAGTTCTTC
TRBV7-6,TRBJ1-1,few,NA,CASSLASAAGTEAFF,TGTGCCAGCAGCTTAGCGAGCGCGGCTGGCACTGAAGCTTTCTTT
TRBV4-2,TRBJ2-7,once,TRBD2,CASSQDKASGSLYEQYF,TGTGCCAGCAGCCAAGATAAGGCTAGCGGGAGTCTATACGAGCAGTACTTC
TRBV4-3,TRBJ2-7,NA,NA,CASSQDWTAVDEQYF,TGCGCCAGCAGCCAAGATTGGACAGCGGTGGACGAGCAGTACTTC
TRBV5-1,TRBJ2-5,NA,TRBD2,CASCTQASGSEETQYF,TGCGCCAGCTGTACCCAGGCTAGCGGGAGTGAAGAGACCCAGTACTTC
TRBV28,TRBJ2-1,NA,TRBD2,CASSPPSGRSHEQFF,TGTGCCAGCAGTCCTCCTAGCGGGAGGTCCCATGAGCAGTTCTTC
TRBV6-5,TRBJ1-2,NA,NA,CASSYELGYGYTF,TGTGCCAGCAGTTACGAGTTGGGCTATGGCTACACCTTC
TRBV13,TRBJ2-7,NA,NA,CASSFTGTPSYEQYF,TGTGCCAGCAGCTTTACCGGGACACCTTCCTACGAGCAGTACTTC
TRBV6-5,TRBJ2-3,NA,NA,CASSNGPTTDTQYF,TGTGCCAGCAGCAACGGGCCCACCACAGATACGCAGTATTTT
TRBV5-4,TRBJ2-3,NA,NA,CASSLDRSTDTQYF,TGTGCCAGCAGCTTAGACAGGAGCACAGATACGCAGTATTTT
TRBV6-4,TRBJ2-3,many,TRBD2,CASSQAGGSRADTQYF,TGTGCCAGCAGTCAAGCGGGGGGCTCGAGGGCAGATACGCAGTATTTT
TRBV28,TRBJ2-3,NA,TRBD2,CASSSIAGGWTDTQYF,TGTGCCAGCAGTTCGATCGCGGGAGGGTGGACAGATACGCAGTATTTT
TRBV5-1,TRBJ1-1,NA,NA,CASTAYSGGTEAFF,TGCGCCAGCACAGCTTATAGTGGAGGGACTGAAGCTTTCTTT
TRBV11-2,TRBJ2-3,NA,NA,CASSNGPKGVSTDTQYF,TGTGCCAGCAGCAACGGCCCCAAAGGGGTGAGCACAGATACGCAGTATTTT
TRBV4-3,TRBJ1-1,NA,NA,CASSQDRSRGLNTEAFF,TGCGCCAGCAGCCAAGATCGCAGTAGGGGCCTGAACACTGAAGCTTTCTTT
TRBV7-2,TRBJ2-5,once,NA,CASTPGLAQETQYF,TGTGCCAGCACCCCAGGGTTGGCCCAAGAGACCCAGTACTTC
TRBV2,TRBJ1-2,NA,NA,CASKGGFGYGYTF,TGTGCCAGCAAAGGGGGGTTCGGCTATGGCTACACCTTC
TRBV10-3,TRBJ1-2,NA,NA,CAISGGLTSTYGYTF,TGTGCCATCAGTGGAGGACTCACGTCCACATATGGCTACACCTTC
TRBV5-1,TRBJ1-2,few,NA,CASSLEGHLMVYGYTF,TGCGCCAGCAGCTTGGAAGGGCACCTGATGGTGTATGGCTACACCTTC
TRBV10-3,TRBJ1-2,NA,NA,CAIKPPGLDGYTF,TGTGCCATCAAGCCCCCAGGGCTCGATGGCTACACCTTC
TRBV27,TRBJ2-2,NA,NA,CASTRLGRGSAGELFF,TGTGCCAGCACCCGATTGGGCAGGGGCTCCGCCGGGGAGCTGTTTTTT
TRBV27,TRBJ1-5,NA,NA,CASSLSPQGSQPQHF,TGTGCCAGCAGTTTATCCCCCCAGGGATCTCAGCCCCAGCATTTT
TRBV25-1,TRBJ2-5,NA,NA,CASSDSAARQTQYF,TGTGCCAGCAGTGACTCGGCAGCCCGCCAGACCCAGTACTTC
TRBV9,TRBJ2-7,NA,NA,CASSVASGSPYEQYF,TGTGCCAGCAGCGTAGCGTCGGGATCCCCCTACGAGCAGTACTTC
TRBV10-1,TRBJ2-3,NA,TRBD2,CASSDGPSGGPGPSTDTQYF,TGCGCCAGCAGTGACGGTCCTAGCGGGGGGCCAGGGCCTAGCACAGATACGCAGTATTTT
TRBV4-3,TRBJ2-7,NA,TRBD2,CASSQDAGLAGGLDF,TGCGCCAGCAGCCAAGATGCGGGACTAGCGGGTGGGCTGGACTTC
TRBV28,TRBJ2-5,NA,NA,CASSPRGGQETQYF,TGTGCCAGCAGCCCCAGGGGAGGTCAAGAGACCCAGTACTTC
TRBV28,TRBJ1-1,NA,TRBD1,CASSFAGGREAFF,TGTGCCAGCAGTTTCGCAGGGGGTAGGGAAGCTTTCTTT
TRBV19,TRBJ1-4,NA,NA,CASSPLASNEKLFF,TGTGCCAGTAGTCCCCTGGCCAGTAATGAAAAACTGTTTTTT
TRBV6-1,TRBJ1-2,NA,NA,CASSTRGLGGYTF,TGTGCCAGCAGCACTCGGGGCCTGGGGGGCTACACCTTC
TRBV27,TRBJ2-7,NA,NA,CASKPREVGYEQYF,TGTGCCAGCAAACCAAGGGAGGTGGGCTACGAGCAGTACTTC
TRBV5-1,TRBJ2-7,NA,TRBD1,CASSIYHRGTYEQYF,TGCGCCAGCAGCATTTACCACAGGGGAACCTACGAGCAGTACTTC
TRBV29-1,TRBJ2-7,NA,NA,CSVTVRGSSYEQYF,TGCAGCGTTACGGTGAGGGGAAGCTCCTACGAGCAGTACTTC
TRBV6-6,TRBJ2-7,NA,TRBD1,CASSLPPDRGLEQYF,TGTGCCAGCAGTCTACCCCCAGACAGGGGCCTCGAGCAGTACTTC
TRBV30,TRBJ1-1,NA,NA,CAWSGTASTEAFF,TGTGCCTGGAGTGGGACAGCCTCCACTGAAGCTTTCTTT
TRBV7-3,TRBJ2-7,NA,NA,CASSSGPNYEQYF,TGTGCCAGCAGCTCCGGACCGAACTACGAGCAGTACTTC
TRBV19,TRBJ1-1,NA,TRBD1,CASTPTGAEAFF,TGTGCCAGTACCCCGACAGGGGCTGAAGCTTTCTTT
TRBV18,TRBJ2-2,NA,TRBD1,CASSQDLTGFAGELFF,TGTGCCAGCTCACAGGATCTGACAGGGTTCGCCGGGGAGCTGTTTTTT
TRBV7-9,TRBJ1-4,NA,NA,CASSHAGPRDEKLFF,TGTGCCAGCAGCCACGCGGGACCTAGGGATGAAAAACTGTTTTTT
TRBV2,TRBJ1-2,few,NA,CASEVDRLNYGYTF,TGTGCCAGCGAGGTGGACAGACTTAACTATGGCTACACCTTC
TRBV7-9,TRBJ1-2,few,NA,CASSLGAGVDYGYTF,TGTGCCAGCAGCTTAGGGGCAGGGGTGGACTATGGCTACACCTTC
TRBV6-5,TRBJ1-3,NA,NA,CASSYSSGNGNTIYF,TGTGCCAGCAGTTACTCATCAGGCAACGGAAACACCATATATTTT
TRBV11-3,TRBJ2-1,NA,NA,CASSLETSGEQFF,TGTGCCAGCAGCTTAGAAACGAGCGGGGAGCAGTTCTTC
TRBV30,TRBJ2-5,NA,TRBD2,CAWREGTRTETQYF,TGTGCCTGGAGGGAAGGGACTAGGACAGAGACCCAGTACTTC
TRBV7-2,TRBJ2-7,NA,TRBD1,CASSLRQGNNYEQYF,TGTGCCAGCAGCCTCCGACAGGGTAATAACTACGAGCAGTACTTC
TRBV27,TRBJ2-2,NA,NA,CASSLSPGEGATGELFF,TGTGCCAGCAGTTTATCCCCCGGGGAGGGGGCAACCGGGGAGCTGTTTTTT
TRBV4-2,TRBJ2-7,NA,TRBD2,CASSQEASGEYEQYF,TGTGCCAGCAGCCAAGAGGCTAGCGGGGAGTACGAGCAGTACTTC
TRBV7-6,TRBJ2-7,NA,NA,CASSPGGPHEQYF,TGTGCCAGCAGCCCCGGCGGCCCCCACGAGCAGTACTTC
TRBV19,TRBJ1-1,few,NA,CASSIKAAGTEAFF,TGTGCCAGTAGTATTAAGGCGGCGGGCACTGAAGCTTTCTTT
TRBV27,TRBJ2-1,NA,TRBD2,CASSFRTSGEQFF,TGTGCCAGCAGTTTTCGGACTAGTGGCGAGCAGTTCTTC